The 22 T cell receptor beta chains in this list originate from one sample, sequenced in a study of regulatory T cells in long-lasting Graves disease. Relying on iRepertoire HTBI primers and Arm-PCR of CDR3 regions, the team built TCR beta libraries. TCRdb redid the calling of the multiplex PCR reads with MiXCR, one entry per CDR3 protein. The repertoire holds about 520,000 distinct CDR3 sequences, with more than 10% as singletons. Time point defined: newly diagnosed GD, antithyroid drugs for less than 3 months. Making the TCR library involved RNA that had been extracted from PBMCs. This same sample was also part of a study on T cells in Graves' hyperthyroidism and ophthalmopathy.

The material was peripheral blood mononuclear cells (PBMCs), obtained at new diagnosis, from a patient treated with antithyroid drugs. Receptors were obtained from a young woman with Graves disease.

This clonotype was counted a few times. The chain links TRBV20-1 to TRBJ2-4, with a possible D match to TRBD1 (5 bases). V was clipped by 3 bases and J by 7 bases, with 7 bases between them. The CDR3 totals 11 residues. The germline V gene has CDR1 DFQATT and CDR2 SNEGSKA (reference sequence). CDR3 DNA: TGCAGTGCTAGGGGGCTTAACATTCAGTACTTC. This sequence encodes CSARGLNIQYF.

This clonotype was detected many times. The CDR3 DNA is TGTGCCACCAGTGATTTTCGGCTTAGCGGGACGAATGAGCAGTTCTTC. It specifies CATSDFRLSGTNEQFF. The chain recombines TRBV24-1 with TRBJ2-1, with 8 bases matching TRBD2. The trim removed 1 base at V and 7 bases at J, leaving 8 bases unmatched. The germline V gene encodes CDR1 KGHDR and CDR2 SFDVKD. CDR3 length: 16 residues.

This clonotype was counted ten times or more. This rearrangement joins TRBV27 to TRBJ2-1; 10 bases align to TRBD2. With 3 bases clipped from V and 4 bases from J, the junction kept 9 bases outside the gene matches. CDR3 size: 17 residues. Germline V lookup: CDR1 MNHEY, CDR2 SMNVEV (reference sequence). The CDR3 region has the DNA TGTGCCAGCAGTTTGAGTAGCGGGAGGATACTATACAATGAGCAGTTCTTC. Protein product: CASSLSSGRILYNEQFF.

In its sample, this clonotype was seen many times. The chain joins TRBV7-9 to TRBJ2-1, with 7 bases lining up with TRBD2. This CDR3 is built from 12 residues. Germline V lookup: CDR1 SEHNR, CDR2 FQNEAQ (reference sequence). V dropped 5 bases and J dropped 12; count of bases not matched to a gene: 7. CDR3 coding DNA: TGTGCCAGCAGCGGTAGCGGGTGGGGGCAGTTCTTC. This sequence encodes CASSGSGWGQFF.

The sample holds a few counts of this clonotype. V and J are TRBV2 and TRBJ1-2, with D possibly TRBD1 on 6 matching bases. The CDR3 loop spans 12 amino acids. V lost 5 bases and J 11 bases, leaving 15 bases between the germline ends. Looked up from germline, CDR1 is SNHLY and CDR2 is FYNNEI. This chain's CDR3 is CASSRTALFYTF. The CDR3 bases are TGTGCCAGCAGTAGGACAGCGTTATTTTACACCTTC.

This clonotype was observed at least ten times. The chain uses TRBV7-9 and TRBJ2-7; no firm D call. This CDR3 region has 15 residues. In germline, CDR1 is SEHNR, CDR2 FQNEAQ (reference sequence). The V gene lost 5 bases and the J gene lost 0 bases, with 14 bases spanning the gap. CDR3 nucleotides: TGTGCCAGCAGCCTAGTCAGCACACTCTCCTACGAGCAGTACTTC. Its protein product is CASSLVSTLSYEQYF. Complete variable domain (other parts from reference TRBV7-9 and TRBJ2-7): DTGVSQNPRHKITKRGQNVTFRCDPISEHNRLYWYRQTLGQGPEFLTYFQNEAQLEKSRLLSDRFSAERPKGSFSTLEIQRTEQGDSAMYLCASSLVSTLSYEQYFGPGTRLTVT.

This chain joins TRBV5-5 and TRBJ2-7, with 9 nucleotides matching TRBD2. Germline loops: CDR1 SGHKS, CDR2 YYEKEE (reference sequence). J lost 3 bases, V lost 4 bases, and 11 bases had no gene match. This CDR3 region has 16 residues. The CDR3: CASSRTGTSWSYEQYF. CDR3 nucleotide sequence: TGTGCCAGCAGCAGAACCGGGACTAGCTGGAGCTACGAGCAGTACTTC.

This clonotype was counted a few times. J is TRBJ2-5 and V is TRBV3-1; perhaps TRBD2 as D (7 bases). The CDR3 sequence is 16 residues long. V lost 1 base and J 1 base, leaving 13 bases between the germline ends. Germline-derived CDR1 and CDR2 are LGHDT and YNNKEL (reference sequence). CDR3 DNA sequence: TGTGCCAGCAGCCAAGGCACGGGGGGCCCCCAAGAGACCCAGTACTTC. Amino acids: CASSQGTGGPQETQYF.

This clonotype was observed many times. This chain's CDR3 is CASSLGDRGKAFF. CDR3 nucleotides: TGCGCCAGCAGCTTAGGGGACAGGGGGAAAGCTTTCTTT. The chain employs TRBV5-1 and TRBJ1-1, with TRBD1 identical over 11 bases. This CDR3 spans 13 amino acids. The trim removed 2 bases at V and 9 bases at J, leaving 3 bases unmatched. Germline values: CDR1 SGHRS, CDR2 YFSETQ.

The chain employs TRBV29-1 and TRBJ1-2; TRBD1 might be the D (5 bases). CDR3 length equals 13 residues. V gave up 7 bases and J gave up 1 base, with 13 bases separating them. The germline V gene encodes CDR1 SQVTM and CDR2 ANQGSEA. CDR3 nucleotides: TGCAGCGGGGGGGACGGAGGTAACTATGGCTACACCTTC. Its translation is CSGGDGGNYGYTF.

The rearrangement joins TRBV27 to TRBJ2-2, with no clear D. The ends were cut back, 6 bases at V and 0 bases at J, with 17 bases in the middle. CDR1 and CDR2 (germline): MNHEY, SMNVEV (reference sequence). The CDR3 contains 17 residues. CDR3 sequence (DNA): TGTGCCAGCAGCTTCCCCCGAGTGGGTCCGAACACCGGGGAGCTGTTTTTT. Protein product: CASSFPRVGPNTGELFF.

In this sample, this clonotype turned up many times. This chain connects TRBV29-1 to TRBJ2-5; D is undetermined. Trimming pared 4 bases from V and 1 base from J, leaving 7 bases between. The length of the CDR3 is 12 residues. Per the germline V gene, CDR1 is SQVTM and CDR2 is ANQGSEA. CDR3 nucleotides: TGCAGCGTTGGACACCTCCAAGAGACCCAGTACTTC. Its protein product is CSVGHLQETQYF.

Concerning this clonotype: This sequence may be a read error, since a much larger clone differs from it by one base. The chain uses TRBV28 and TRBJ2-5; the match to TRBD1 covers 11 bases. CDR3 length: 16 amino acids. CDR1 MDHEN and CDR2 SYDVKM come from the germline V gene. Trimming removed 4 bases from V and 11 bases from J; junction bases left unmatched: 15. CDR3 region: CASSSPGQGVPYEQYF. CDR3 nucleotide sequence: TGTGCCAGCAGTTCGCCGGGACAGGGGGTGCCGTATGAGCAGTACTTC.

This clonotype was observed at least ten times. The chain couples TRBV28 to TRBJ2-3; D is unresolved. CDR1 MDHEN and CDR2 SYDVKM come from the germline V gene. Deletions cut 5 bases from V and 0 bases from J, with 15 bases between. This CDR3 has 16 amino acids. CDR3 bases: TGTGCCAGCAGTCCCGTTCCGGTGGGCAGCACAGATACGCAGTATTTT. Its protein product is CASSPVPVGSTDTQYF. The full variable domain, with the rest looked up from reference TRBV28 and TRBJ2-3, is DVKVTQSSRYLVKRTGEKVFLECVQDMDHENMFWYRQDPGLGLRLIYFSYDVKMKEKGDIPEGYSVSREKKERFSLILESASTNQTSMYLCASSPVPVGSTDTQYFGPGTRLTVL.

This clonotype was observed at least ten times. This chain joins TRBV27 and TRBJ2-7, with D maybe TRBD1 (6 bases). CDR3 size: 15 residues. Trimming shortened V by 1 base and J by 3 bases, and 13 bases separated the two germline ends. The germline V gene encodes CDR1 MNHEY and CDR2 SMNVEV (reference sequence). CDR3 protein: CASSLLGGHSYEQYF. As DNA, the CDR3 is TGTGCCAGCAGTTTATTAGGGGGACACAGCTACGAGCAGTACTTC.

This clonotype was detected a few times. V is TRBV14 and J is TRBJ2-5, with D hard to call. The germline V gene encodes CDR1 SGHDN and CDR2 FVKESK. The V gene lost 0 bases and the J gene lost 5 bases, with 10 bases spanning the gap. The CDR3 loop spans 14 amino acids. The CDR3 DNA is TGTGCCAGCAGCCAAGATCTCCTTGCGGAGACCCAGTACTTC. Amino acids: CASSQDLLAETQYF.

The rearrangement links TRBV20-1 to TRBJ2-7, with unresolved D. This CDR3 has 14 residues. Trimming took off 4 bases at V and 4 bases at J, with 17 bases between the two ends. Germline CDR1 and CDR2: DFQATT and SNEGSKA (reference sequence). The CDR3, as DNA: TGCAGTGCTATTGACCAGAAGGGAAAATACGAGCAGTACTTC. Translation gives CSAIDQKGKYEQYF.

This clonotype appeared many times. The chain carries TRBV4-1 and TRBJ2-7, with TRBD2 as a possible D gene (6 bases). The germline V gene encodes CDR1 MGHRA and CDR2 YSYEKL. The CDR3 is made up of 15 amino acids. Trimming stripped 0 bases from V and 6 bases from J, with 15 bases between. The CDR3: CASSQDPGAVTEQYF. Written as DNA, the CDR3 is TGCGCCAGCAGCCAAGATCCGGGAGCGGTAACCGAGCAGTACTTC.

This clonotype was recorded many times. The chain employs TRBV30 and TRBJ2-3; TRBD2 might be the D (7 bases). The CDR3 runs to 14 residues. Between the trimmed V and J ends, which lost 7 bases and 5 bases, there was a span of 19 bases. Germline V CDR1 and CDR2: GTSNPN, SVGIG (reference sequence). The CDR3 DNA follows: TGTGCCTCGAAGCGGGAAGGGGGAAAAGATACGCAGTATTTT. Translated: CASKREGGKDTQYF.

This clonotype was observed a few times. V usage is TRBV6-1 and J usage is TRBJ2-1; D possibly corresponds to TRBD2 (6 bases). Germline assignment: CDR1 MNHNS and CDR2 SASEGT. V lost 6 bases, J lost 4 bases, and 10 bases lay in between. The CDR3 contains 13 residues. CDR3 protein: CASRPRGYNEQFF. CDR3 nucleotide sequence: TGTGCCAGCAGACCGCGGGGTTACAATGAGCAGTTCTTC.

Many counts were recorded for this clonotype. The chain links TRBV7-9 to TRBJ2-3, with D tentatively TRBD1 (6 bases). V lost 6 bases, J lost 1 base, and 17 bases lay in between. This CDR3 is built from 16 residues. Germline assignment: CDR1 SEHNR and CDR2 FQNEAQ (reference sequence). CDR3 sequence: CASSSGPNRGTDTQYF. The CDR3 DNA sequence: TGTGCCAGCAGTTCAGGCCCCAACAGGGGCACAGATACGCAGTATTTT.

CDR3 nucleotides: TGTGCCATCCCCCATGTGGAGCAGTACTTC. As protein: CAIPHVEQYF. V is TRBV7-2 and J is TRBJ2-7; D is ambiguous. This CDR3 spans 10 amino acids. Germline V CDR1 and CDR2: SGHTA, FQGNSA. The V and J ends lost 10 bases and 7 bases respectively, with 11 bases between them.